These 2 T cell receptor beta chains were all obtained from the same sample, sequenced in a study of T cell responses to AZD1222 COVID-19 vaccine (dated by TCRdb to about 2021). Libraries were built with the immunoSEQ multiplex PCR assay. TCRdb took this table from immuneACCESS and kept in-frame rearrangements with V and J called. Such tables lack part of the clones; where checked against another copy, unresolved V genes explain under half of the gap, and the rest is unexplained. The sample yields roughly 130,000 clones; about 89% were counted once. Together, the top ten hold 7.5% of the sample. Read against the paper, the sample's time point label means: about 28 days (+/-7) after the second vaccine dose. The sample's treatment or condition, from its label and the paper: meningococcal conjugate vaccine given as trial control. Sequences were derived from peripheral blood, sampled 28 days after the second dose of the MenACWY control vaccine. The receptors stem from an adult who received the MenACWY meningococcal vaccine as a control.

This clone was recorded only once. The CDR3 loop is CASSQDGDTNYGYTF. Here the CDR3 DNA reads TGCGCCAGCAGCCAAGATGGGGATACTAACTATGGCTACACCTTC. This chain joins TRBV4-1 and TRBJ1-2, with D unresolved. V lost 0 bases and J lost 0, with 8 bases in between. The CDR3 spans 15 residues. CDR1 and CDR2 from the germline V gene are MGHRA and YSYEKL.

The genes are TRBV7-6 and TRBJ2-1; 9 nucleotides align to TRBD2. The ends lost 1 base at V and 7 bases at J; junction bases unmatched: 5. Germline V gene sequence: CDR1 SGHVS, CDR2 FNYEAQ. The CDR3 length is 15 residues. DNA for the CDR3: TGTGCCAGCAGCTTAGAGGATAGCGGGAGAAATGAGCAGTTCTTC. It encodes CASSLEDSGRNEQFF.